The 25 T cell receptor beta chains in this list originate from one sample, sequenced in a study of T cell changes during pregnancy in multiple sclerosis. Produced via immunoSEQ multiplex PCR; TCRdb's table is partial and in-frame only. The sample has 55,000 to 65,000 clones; 93% are singletons. Sequencing used peripheral blood, obtained after pregnancy. The receptors shown here come from a female donor with multiple sclerosis, enrolled in a pregnancy study.

This chain connects TRBV6-6 to TRBJ2-7; a weak D match, TRBD1 (5 bases). The CDR3 loop spans 12 amino acids. V lost 5 bases and J lost 6, with 11 bases in between. Germline V gene data show CDR1 as MNHNY and CDR2 as SVGAGI (reference sequence). CDR3 bases: TGTGCCAGCAGTACAACAGGAGCCGAGCAGTACTTC. This sequence encodes CASSTTGAEQYF.

The CDR3 nucleotides are TGTGCCAGTAGTCCCCTTACAGAGAATCAGCCCCAGCATTTT. This translates into CASSPLTENQPQHF. The chain is built from TRBV19 and TRBJ1-5, with unresolved D. The CDR3 runs 14 residues. V dropped 5 bases and J dropped 4 bases, with 12 bases sitting between them. Looked up from germline, CDR1 is LNHDA and CDR2 is SQIVND (reference sequence).

This chain joins TRBV6-6 and TRBJ2-5; weak D call: TRBD2 (6 bases). Germline CDR1 MNHNY, CDR2 SVGAGI (reference sequence). V was pared by 7 bases and J by 7 bases, with 10 bases between. There are 11 residues in the CDR3. CDR3 residues: CASTLGGTQYF. CDR3 DNA: TGTGCCAGCACCCTCGGGGGGACCCAGTACTTC.

The gene calls are TRBV10-1 and TRBJ2-5, with D unclear. The CDR3 totals 12 residues. In germline, CDR1 is WNHNN, CDR2 SYGVQD (reference sequence). With 7 bases removed from V and 10 bases from J, the gap between germline ends came to 16 bases. This CDR3 reads CASTFSGGDQYF. For the CDR3, the DNA is TGCGCCAGCACATTTAGTGGTGGAGACCAGTACTTC.

The genes are TRBV5-1 and TRBJ2-1, with D perhaps matching TRBD2 (5 bases). This CDR3 is 16 amino acids long. The germline V gene has CDR1 SGHRS and CDR2 YFSETQ. Between the trimmed V and J ends, which lost 5 bases and 0 bases, there was a span of 15 bases. Here the CDR3 DNA reads TGCGCCAGCAGTTTGCTAGCTGGTAGCTCCTACAATGAGCAGTTCTTC. Amino acid sequence: CASSLLAGSSYNEQFF.

V is TRBV13 and J is TRBJ2-3; 10 bases map to TRBD1. J lost 4 bases, V lost 4 bases, and 5 bases had no gene match. Per germline, CDR1 PRHDT and CDR2 FYEKMQ (reference sequence). The CDR3 is made up of 15 amino acids. DNA for the CDR3: TGTGCCAGCAGCTCTCGGGACAGGGGATCAGATACGCAGTATTTT. This encodes CASSSRDRGSDTQYF.

The chain recombines TRBV28 with TRBJ2-6, with 10 bases fitting TRBD1. V shed 7 bases and J 0 bases; nucleotides not matched to a gene: 9. Germline V lookup: CDR1 MDHEN, CDR2 SYDVKM. The CDR3 loop spans 18 amino acids. The CDR3: CASTEDRGFYSGANVLTF. The CDR3 DNA sequence: TGTGCCAGCACCGAGGACAGGGGGTTTTACTCTGGGGCCAACGTCCTGACTTTC.

The rearrangement joins TRBV7-3 to TRBJ2-1; the D gene is possibly TRBD2 (6 bases). V dropped 3 bases and J dropped 3 bases, with 12 bases sitting between them. Per germline, CDR1 SGHTA and CDR2 FQGTGA. The CDR3 length is 15 residues. In nucleotides, the CDR3 is TGTGCCAGCAGCTTGGAGGGGTCTGGCTACAATGAGCAGTTCTTC. Protein sequence: CASSLEGSGYNEQFF.

This rearrangement joins TRBV6-5 to TRBJ2-1; 7 positions agree with TRBD2. Germline lookup yields CDR1 MNHEY and CDR2 SVGAGI. The CDR3 has 14 residues. V lost 0 bases and J lost 9; bases outside the gene matches: 5. The CDR3 bases are TGTGCCAGCAGTTACTCGACGCGGGGGAGTGAGCAGTTCTTC. It yields the protein CASSYSTRGSEQFF.

The chain uses TRBV7-2 and TRBJ2-2; D is uncertain. The V end was cut by 2 bases, the J end by 2 bases, with 6 bases between. The CDR3 loop spans 14 amino acids. CDR1 is SGHTA and CDR2 is FQGNSA in the germline V gene. As DNA, the CDR3 is TGTGCCAGCAGCTTAATCCTTAACACCGGGGAGCTGTTTTTT. Translating it yields CASSLILNTGELFF. Drawing the rest from reference TRBV7-2 and TRBJ2-2, the complete variable domain is GAGVSQSPSNKVTEKGKDVELRCDPISGHTALYWYRQSLGQGLEFLIYFQGNSAPDKSGLPSDRFSAERTGGSVSTLTIQRTQQEDSAVYLCASSLILNTGELFFGEGSRLTVL.

V usage is TRBV9 and J usage is TRBJ1-5, with TRBD1 identical over 9 bases. This CDR3 is built from 18 residues. The germline gives CDR1 SGDLS, CDR2 YYNGEE. With 3 bases clipped from V and 4 bases from J, the junction kept 14 bases outside the gene matches. The CDR3 reads CASSAVGSDRGGNQPQHF. CDR3 bases: TGTGCCAGCAGCGCGGTCGGGTCGGACAGGGGAGGTAATCAGCCCCAGCATTTT. The variable domain in full, with the rest retrieved from reference TRBV9 and TRBJ1-5, is DSGVTQTPKHLITATGQRVTLRCSPRSGDLSVYWYQQSLDQGLQFLIQYYNGEERAKGNILERFSAQQFPDLHSELNLSSLELGDSALYFCASSAVGSDRGGNQPQHFGDGTRLSIL.

The chain couples TRBV7-6 to TRBJ2-2, with TRBD1 matching 8 bases. The CDR3 is 15 amino acids. The junction had 6 bases not matched to a gene; V was cut back by 5 bases and J by 4 bases. In germline, CDR1 is SGHVS, CDR2 FNYEAQ. The CDR3 protein is CASSITDRATGELFF. The CDR3 nucleotides are TGTGCCAGCAGCATAACGGACAGGGCCACCGGGGAGCTGTTTTTT.

The gene calls are TRBV19 and TRBJ2-7; the match to TRBD2 covers 8 bases. V was clipped by 3 bases and J by 6 bases; unmatched bases: 7. This CDR3 has 14 amino acids. Germline CDR1 LNHDA, CDR2 SQIVND (reference sequence). Here the CDR3 reads CASSMGLGGREQYF. The CDR3 nucleotides are TGTGCCAGTAGTATGGGACTAGGGGGGCGCGAGCAGTACTTC.

The CDR3 region has the DNA TGTGCCAGCAGTAGCAGGGGGCCCAGCAGTGGCTACACCTTC. Encoded protein: CASSSRGPSSGYTF. The gene calls are TRBV28 and TRBJ1-2, with 8 bases identical to TRBD1. Trimming took 5 bases from V and 7 from J; bases not matched to a gene: 9. CDR1 and CDR2 (germline): MDHEN, SYDVKM. There are 14 residues in the CDR3.

The rearrangement uses TRBV5-1 and TRBJ2-1; 8 bases align to TRBD1. The CDR3 has 14 residues. CDR1 SGHRS and CDR2 YFSETQ come from the germline V gene. V trimming: 5 bases; J trimming: 10 bases; junction bases outside the gene matches: 11. CDR3 sequence (DNA): TGCGCCAGCAGGCGAGGAATACAGGGGGAAGAGCAGTTCTTC. Its translation is CASRRGIQGEEQFF.

The chain couples TRBV7-2 to TRBJ2-1, with a possible D match to TRBD1 (7 bases). V lost 5 bases to trimming and J lost 4 bases, with 21 bases between them. The CDR3 extends over 17 amino acids. Germline V gene lookup returns CDR1 SGHTA and CDR2 FQGNSA. CDR3 amino acids: CASSRPETGRTYNEQFF. In nucleotides, the CDR3 is TGTGCCAGCAGCCGCCCCGAGACAGGGAGGACTTACAATGAGCAGTTCTTC.

This rearrangement joins TRBV30 to TRBJ1-2; tentative D call: TRBD1 (6 bases). The V end was cut by 3 bases, the J end by 0 bases, with 23 bases between. In germline, CDR1 is GTSNPN, CDR2 SVGIG (reference sequence). This CDR3 contains 18 residues. CDR3: CAWRPQGLRDAANYGYTF. The CDR3 DNA is TGTGCCTGGAGGCCCCAGGGGCTTCGGGACGCGGCTAACTATGGCTACACCTTC. The variable domain in full, with the rest retrieved from reference TRBV30 and TRBJ1-2, is SQTIHQWPATLVQPVGSPLSLECTVEGTSNPNLYWYRQAAGRGLQLLFYSVGIGQISSEVPQNLSASRPQDRQFILSSKKLLLSDSGFYLCAWRPQGLRDAANYGYTFGSGTRLTVV.

The chain is built from TRBV4-1 and TRBJ2-1, with 8 nucleotides matching TRBD2. Germline lookup yields CDR1 MGHRA and CDR2 YSYEKL. CDR3 length: 16 residues. The V gene end was trimmed by 0 bases and the J gene end by 6 bases; junction bases not matched to a gene: 7. The CDR3 here is CASSQDGGLGANEQFF. In nucleotides, the CDR3 is TGCGCCAGCAGCCAAGATGGGGGACTAGGGGCCAATGAGCAGTTCTTC.

The V and J genes are TRBV18 and TRBJ1-1, with a possible D match to TRBD1 (5 bases). Germline V lookup: CDR1 KGHSH, CDR2 LQKENI. V gave up 1 base and J gave up 5 bases, with 11 bases separating them. This CDR3 region has 14 residues. CDR3 nucleotide sequence: TGTGCCAGCTCACCACAGGGGAGGGGTACTGAAGCTTTCTTT. Protein product: CASSPQGRGTEAFF.

The chain couples TRBV4-3 to TRBJ2-3, with 14 bases aligning to TRBD2. CDR1 and CDR2 from the germline V gene are LGHNA and YSLEER. The CDR3 has 16 residues. The V and J ends lost 3 bases and 6 bases, in that order; junction bases with no gene match: 5. In nucleotides, the CDR3 is TGCGCCAGCAGCCACTCCGGGACTAGCGGGAGTGATACGCAGTATTTT. Protein product: CASSHSGTSGSDTQYF.

The genes are TRBV29-1 and TRBJ2-7, with TRBD1 as a possible D gene (6 bases). CDR3 length equals 12 residues. CDR1 and CDR2 (germline): SQVTM, ANQGSEA. V lost 6 bases, J lost 2 bases, and 11 bases lay in between. This CDR3 reads CSVGTTTYEQYF. The CDR3 DNA reads TGCAGCGTGGGGACAACGACCTACGAGCAGTACTTC.

The chain couples TRBV5-6 to TRBJ2-5, with D perhaps TRBD2 (5 bases). V was clipped by 2 bases and J by 6 bases, with 17 bases between them. The CDR3 is made up of 15 amino acids. The germline gives CDR1 SGHDT, CDR2 YYEEEE. The CDR3 loop is CASSFKGLSEQTQYF. CDR3 in DNA: TGTGCCAGCAGCTTCAAAGGACTTAGCGAGCAGACCCAGTACTTC. Complete variable domain (other parts from reference TRBV5-6 and TRBJ2-5): DAGVTQSPTHLIKTRGQQVTLRCSPKSGHDTVSWYQQALGQGPQFIFQYYEEEERQRGNFPDRFSGHQFPNYSSELNVNALLLGDSALYLCASSFKGLSEQTQYFGPGTRLLVL.

The chain combines TRBV6-4 with TRBJ2-5; TRBD2 aligns across 13 bases. The CDR3 length is 15 residues. V was pared by 6 bases and J by 4 bases, with 5 bases of the junction left unmatched. Germline V gives CDR1 MRHNA, CDR2 SNTAGT. The CDR3 here is CASRLAGGPPETQYF. For the CDR3, the DNA is TGTGCCAGCAGACTAGCGGGAGGGCCCCCAGAGACCCAGTACTTC.

This clone appeared a few times. Written as DNA, the CDR3 is TGTGCCAGCAGGTTTCTAGGCAGGGATGGCTACACCTTC. Residues: CASRFLGRDGYTF. This chain links TRBV27 with TRBJ1-2, with D possibly matching TRBD1 (5 bases). V was clipped by 6 bases and J by 6 bases, with 14 bases between them. Germline loops: CDR1 MNHEY, CDR2 SMNVEV (reference sequence). The CDR3 consists of 13 residues.

The CDR3 bases are TGTGCCAGCAGTACATTTGGCTCGGCGGGAGTCTCCTACGAGCAGTACTTC. Translating it yields CASSTFGSAGVSYEQYF. This rearrangement joins TRBV27 to TRBJ2-7; 7 nucleotides line up with TRBD2. Losses at the gene ends were 5 bases for V and 0 bases for J; bases not matched to a gene: 13. Germline V lookup: CDR1 MNHEY, CDR2 SMNVEV (reference sequence). The CDR3 is 17 amino acids.